These 16 T cell receptor beta chains were sequenced from one sample in a study of blood T cell repertoires in COVID-19. Assay: immunoSEQ multiplex PCR; the TCRdb copy retains only in-frame clones and omits some. The repertoire holds roughly 200,000 clones, with 65% to 90% as singletons. Sequenced material: peripheral blood. The receptor source for this set is a human donor in a cohort sampled during active COVID-19.

The genes are TRBV3-1 (or the pseudogene TRBV3-2) and TRBJ2-6; 10 bases line up with TRBD1. J lost 0 bases, V lost 4 bases, and 6 bases had no gene match. This CDR3 contains 18 residues. CDR1 LGHDT and CDR2 YNNKEL come from the germline V gene (reference sequence). CDR3 DNA sequence: TGTGCCAGCAGCCGGTGGGGACAGGGGACCTCTGGGGCCAACGTCCTGACTTTC. Its translation is CASSRWGQGTSGANVLTF.

A few counts support this clone. The chain combines TRBV9 with TRBJ2-2; 7 bases align to TRBD1. V was pared by 0 bases and J by 2 bases, with 4 bases of the junction left unmatched. This CDR3 is 16 amino acids long. Germline assignment: CDR1 SGDLS and CDR2 YYNGEE. The CDR3 nucleotides are TGTGCCAGCAGCGTAGGGGCAGGGGGAAACACCGGGGAGCTGTTTTTT. Protein sequence: CASSVGAGGNTGELFF.

CDR3 amino acids: CATSGRTGEQYF. CDR3 nucleotides: TGTGCCACCAGTGGCAGGACAGGCGAGCAGTACTTC. The V gene is TRBV24-1, the J gene TRBJ2-7, with 7 bases identical to TRBD1. With 5 bases clipped from V and 6 bases from J, the junction kept 3 bases outside the gene matches. Germline V CDR1 and CDR2: KGHDR, SFDVKD. The CDR3 is made up of 12 amino acids.

The chain is built from TRBV9 and TRBJ2-7, with D tentatively TRBD2 (5 bases). The CDR3 is 15 amino acids. Trimming took off 0 bases at V and 0 bases at J, with 10 bases between the two ends. Germline CDR1 and CDR2: SGDLS and YYNGEE. CDR3 sequence reads: CASSVEAESSYEQYF. CDR3 bases: TGTGCCAGCAGCGTAGAAGCGGAAAGCTCCTACGAGCAGTACTTC.

The chain recombines TRBV5-1 with TRBJ2-2; D call uncertain. This CDR3 is 13 amino acids long. The V end lost 0 bases, the J end lost 5 bases, and 5 bases lay between the germline ends. CDR1 SGHRS and CDR2 YFSETQ come from the germline V gene. This CDR3 is CASSLAGTGELFF. The CDR3 DNA reads TGCGCCAGCAGCTTGGCCGGGACCGGGGAGCTGTTTTTT.

In DNA form, the CDR3 reads TGCGCCAGCAGCCCCTCCGGGACAGGGGGGTACGAGCAGTACTTC. The encoded protein is CASSPSGTGGYEQYF. J is TRBJ2-7 and V is TRBV4-1, with 11 nucleotides matching TRBD1. Germline CDR1 is MGHRA and CDR2 is YSYEKL. The CDR3 is 15 residues long. The J segment lost 4 bases and the V segment lost 4 bases, leaving 6 bases of the junction unmatched.

The V and J genes are TRBV5-5 and TRBJ2-5, with 7 bases identical to TRBD1. The CDR3 is 14 amino acids. Unmatched junction bases numbered 9, after V lost 6 bases and J lost 4 bases. The germline V gene encodes CDR1 SGHKS and CDR2 YYEKEE (reference sequence). This CDR3 is CASTQGEKGETQYF. CDR3 coding DNA: TGTGCCAGCACCCAGGGGGAGAAGGGAGAGACCCAGTACTTC.

The gene calls are TRBV4-2 and TRBJ2-1, with 10 bases fitting TRBD2. Germline V gene data show CDR1 as LGHNA and CDR2 as YNFKEQ. The J segment lost 7 bases and the V segment lost 0 bases, leaving 6 bases of the junction unmatched. The CDR3 consists of 16 residues. The CDR3 DNA reads as TGTGCCAGCAGCCAAGAAGCGGGGGGGGCGAAGAATGAGCAGTTCTTC. This encodes CASSQEAGGAKNEQFF.

This clone was detected once. The chain combines TRBV7-9 with TRBJ1-3, with TRBD1 matching over 11 bases. V shed 2 bases, J shed 3 bases, and the junction held 3 bases outside the gene matches. Per the germline V gene, CDR1 is SEHNR and CDR2 is FQNEAQ (reference sequence). CDR3 length equals 16 residues. The CDR3 spells CASSLRTGGNGNTIYF. The CDR3 nucleotides are TGTGCCAGCAGCTTAAGGACAGGGGGCAATGGAAACACCATATATTTT.

This clone was seen just once. The chain carries TRBV6-6 and TRBJ2-1; TRBD2 might be the D (5 bases). Looked up from germline, CDR1 is MNHNY and CDR2 is SVGAGI (reference sequence). This CDR3 is 15 amino acids long. V was pared by 0 bases and J by 4 bases, with 10 bases between. The CDR3 DNA follows: TGTGCCAGCAGTTACTCGGAGGCCAGTTACAATGAGCAGTTCTTC. Residues: CASSYSEASYNEQFF.

This clone appeared once. This chain uses TRBV7-9 with TRBJ2-5; 8 bases map to TRBD2. CDR3 size: 14 residues. In germline, CDR1 is SEHNR, CDR2 FQNEAQ (reference sequence). The J segment lost 4 bases and the V segment lost 1 base, leaving 2 bases of the junction unmatched. The CDR3 spells CASSLVTSGETQYF. CDR3 in DNA: TGTGCCAGCAGCTTAGTAACTAGCGGAGAGACCCAGTACTTC.

J is TRBJ2-6 and V is TRBV6-4, with D hard to call. The germline V gene encodes CDR1 MRHNA and CDR2 SNTAGT. The CDR3 spans 17 residues. V was pared by 0 bases and J by 0 bases, with 9 bases between. The CDR3 reads CASSDSAYPSGANVLTF. The CDR3 bases are TGTGCCAGCAGTGACTCGGCTTACCCCTCTGGGGCCAACGTCCTGACTTTC.

The chain carries TRBV28 and TRBJ1-1, with 7 bases identical to TRBD1. This CDR3 is built from 17 residues. Per germline, CDR1 MDHEN and CDR2 SYDVKM. Trimming cost V 1 base and J 0 bases; bases outside gene matches: 8. The CDR3 is CASSLYRGPPMNTEAFF. The CDR3 nucleotides read TGTGCCAGCAGTTTATACAGGGGACCACCCATGAACACTGAAGCTTTCTTT.

This clone appeared a single time. The chain couples TRBV9 to TRBJ1-5; 9 bases are shared with TRBD1. V lost 3 bases, J lost 4 bases, and 2 bases stayed unmatched. Germline values: CDR1 SGDLS, CDR2 YYNGEE. This CDR3 region has 14 residues. In nucleotides, the CDR3 is TGTGCCAGCAGCGAGACAGGGGGTAATCAGCCCCAGCATTTT. It encodes CASSETGGNQPQHF.

This clone was detected a few times. J is TRBJ1-5 and V is TRBV5-6; D call uncertain. Looked up from germline, CDR1 is SGHDT and CDR2 is YYEEEE. The CDR3 extends over 14 amino acids. V lost 0 bases, J lost 3 bases, and 7 bases lay in between. The CDR3 loop reads CASSLGQVNQPQHF. DNA of the CDR3: TGTGCCAGCAGCTTGGGTCAGGTCAATCAGCCCCAGCATTTT.

The chain combines TRBV28 with TRBJ2-7, with 10 bases matching TRBD2. CDR1 MDHEN and CDR2 SYDVKM come from the germline V gene. The V segment lost 4 bases and the J segment 7 bases; nucleotides outside the gene matches: 13. This CDR3 comprises 16 residues. The CDR3 is CASSSPTAGGPNEQYF. The CDR3, as DNA: TGTGCCAGCAGTTCCCCCACAGCGGGAGGGCCGAATGAGCAGTACTTC.